This T cell receptor beta chain stems from a study of T-cell memory formation after mild COVID-19 (dated by TCRdb to the early 2020s). As for the study more broadly: TCR sequence clusters from the two donors were largely donor specific. Longitudinal TCRalpha and TCRbeta repertoire sequencing tracked T-cell clones expanding and contracting after mild COVID-19 in a couple of donors. Two young, previously healthy adult volunteers, one female and one male, were included in the cohort.

Ficoll-Paque density gradient centrifugation was used to isolate PBMCs. Overall results and qualifications from the work: The detection of some responding clones in pre-infection memory suggests that pre-existing cross-reactive memory T cells joined the SARS-CoV-2 response. Contracting CD4+ clones were found mainly in CM and EM memory subsets, while CD8+ clones were enriched in EMRA. The study covered only a couple of mild cases, and larger cohorts including severe cases with pre-infection samples were considered necessary. SARS-CoV-2 specificity was not confirmed for the second-wave clones peaking on day 37. Balanced CD4/CD8 phenotypes were observed for clones contracting from day 15 to 85, whereas a bias towards CD4+ was observed for a second wave of clones expanding from day 15 to 37.

TCRdb lists the instrument as Illumina NovaSeq 6000. TCRalpha and TCRbeta cDNA libraries were constructed by 5'RACE with constant-segment primers, with sample barcodes and unique molecular identifiers being introduced. RNA was extracted from every sample with Trizol reagent. Amplification of the libraries took two PCR steps, and the second step added a second sample barcode plus Illumina TruSeq adapters. Sequencing of the libraries was done on an Illumina NovaSeq, producing 2 x 150 bp paired-end reads. From the authors' description of their analysis: With migec v1.2.7, reads were demultiplexed and then collapsed into UMI-guided consensus sequences. With mixcr v2.1.11, UMI consensuses were aligned to TRA and TRB V and J templates and assembled into clonotypes. Clonotypes were classified as expanded or contracted when called significant by both edgeR and NoisET, with noise models trained on biological replicates. For edgeR calls, a false discovery rate-adjusted p below 0.01 and a log2 fold-change threshold of 1 were applied. As an exploratory analysis of dynamics, max-normalized trajectories of the 1000 most abundant clonotypes were examined by PCA with hierarchical clustering. Each responding clone was given a CD4 or CD8 phenotype based on the CD4+ and CD8+ repertoires, which had been sequenced separately. The public reads were quality trimmed at Q25 with fastp and then assembled into clones with MiXCR by TCRdb, keeping productive beta chains. Each CDR3 protein appears once, grouped with its most common genes and DNA. The V and J calls come from TCRdb's annotation, not from the publication. In all, the sample holds 400,000 or so distinct CDR3 sequences, and 20% to 25% of those were seen once. The ten largest account for approximately 12% of the sample.

Including the terminal cysteine and phenylalanine, the CDR3 comprises 16 residues. The kept DNA is CDR3 alone, 48 bases in frame from the first base. Looking up the germline V gene (reference sequence) yields CDR1 SEHNR and CDR2 FQNEAQ. Cut back by 5 bases and 5 bases, the V and J ends lie 20 bases apart. This clonotype was detected only a few times. It has no known antigen specificity. Nothing much larger sits one base from this clone, and base qualities are not available. The sequence joins TRBV7-9 to TRBJ2-3; TRBD2 is perhaps the D gene, given 5 matching bases. The source material was PBMCs or a T cell subset sorted from them (not recorded which). This clonotype originated in an adult woman who had mild COVID-19 (a few samples of this study predate the infection). The sample titles of this study are shuffled in the database, so cell type and time point are left out; the donor was told from shared clones. The base sequence is TGTGCCAGCAGCACAGCCGGGGTATTAGGCGGAGATACGCAGTATTTT. This encodes CASSTAGVLGGDTQYF.